Listed below are T cell receptor beta chains from one sample, sequenced in a study of shared clonotypes between healthy human individuals. Assay: immunoSEQ multiplex PCR; the TCRdb copy retains only in-frame clones and omits some. The profile covers 2 million to 3 million clones, with roughly 93% appearing a single time and 0.36% taken by the ten largest. The sequenced material came from naive CD4+ T cells from PBMCs. The receptors here all came from a young man in good health. Some clones in this sample may be carry-over from other donors' samples. The CDR3 runs from the conserved cysteine through the conserved F or W. The D gene is left open where the match is weak. Clone size is stated in some rows and not others, as once, few, many or a class when expanded.

d_gene: .
abundance: few
v_gene: TRBV18
j_gene: TRBJ1-1
CDR3nt: TGTGCCAGCTCACCCATCGGACAGAACACTGAAGCTTTCTTT
CDR3aa: CASSPIGQNTEAFF

d_gene: .
abundance: .
v_gene: TRBV5-4
j_gene: TRBJ1-6
CDR3nt: TGTGCCAGCAGCTTGGGTAATTCACCCCTCCACTTT
CDR3aa: CASSLGNSPLHF

d_gene: TRBD1
abundance: .
v_gene: TRBV19
j_gene: TRBJ1-1
CDR3nt: TGTGCCAGTAGTACGACAGGGGTGAACACTGAAGCTTTCTTT
CDR3aa: CASSTTGVNTEAFF

d_gene: .
abundance: .
v_gene: TRBV5-4
j_gene: TRBJ2-3
CDR3nt: TGTGCCAGCAGTGGAGGAGGAGACCTCACAGATACGCAGTATTTT
CDR3aa: CASSGGGDLTDTQYF

d_gene: TRBD2
abundance: .
v_gene: TRBV29-1
j_gene: TRBJ2-7
CDR3nt: TGCAGCGTTTGGACTAGCGGGAGCCGGGGGCAGTACTTC
CDR3aa: CSVWTSGSRGQYF

d_gene: .
abundance: .
v_gene: TRBV5-4
j_gene: TRBJ1-2
CDR3nt: TGTGCCAGCAACCTACAGGGTGTGAACTATGGCTACACCTTC
CDR3aa: CASNLQGVNYGYTF

d_gene: .
abundance: once
v_gene: TRBV6-5
j_gene: TRBJ1-4
CDR3nt: TGTGCCAGCAACTCAGGGACAACTAATGAAAAACTGTTTTTT
CDR3aa: CASNSGTTNEKLFF

d_gene: TRBD1
abundance: .
v_gene: TRBV10-1
j_gene: TRBJ2-5
CDR3nt: TGCGCCAGCAGGGAACCGGGACAGGGGGCGAGAGAGACCCAGTACTTC
CDR3aa: CASREPGQGARETQYF

d_gene: .
abundance: .
v_gene: TRBV6-6
j_gene: TRBJ1-2
CDR3nt: TGTGCCAGCAGTTACGGCGCGTCAGATGTAGATTATGGCTACACCTTC
CDR3aa: CASSYGASDVDYGYTF

d_gene: .
abundance: .
v_gene: TRBV19
j_gene: TRBJ2-5
CDR3nt: TGTGCCAGTAGTATAACGCACAGCCAAGAGACCCAGTACTTC
CDR3aa: CASSITHSQETQYF

d_gene: .
abundance: .
v_gene: TRBV18
j_gene: TRBJ2-3
CDR3nt: TGTGCCAGCTCACCCACCGGGGTGGATACGCAGTATTTT
CDR3aa: CASSPTGVDTQYF

d_gene: TRBD1
abundance: .
v_gene: TRBV4-2
j_gene: TRBJ1-4
CDR3nt: TGTGCCAGCAGCCAAGTTGGGACAGGGGGGAGGAAACTGTTTTTT
CDR3aa: CASSQVGTGGRKLFF

d_gene: .
abundance: .
v_gene: TRBV6-5
j_gene: TRBJ1-5
CDR3nt: TGTGCCAGCAGTTATTCAGGGGAACGAGGGGCCCAGCATTTT
CDR3aa: CASSYSGERGAQHF

d_gene: .
abundance: once
v_gene: TRBV18
j_gene: TRBJ1-2
CDR3nt: TGTGCCAGCTCACAAAGCCCCGGCAGATCAGATGGCTACACCTTC
CDR3aa: CASSQSPGRSDGYTF

d_gene: TRBD2
abundance: .
v_gene: TRBV7-3
j_gene: TRBJ2-7
CDR3nt: TGTGCCAGCAGCCCAGGGACTAGCGGGAGGGCCTCCTTCGAGCAGTACTTC
CDR3aa: CASSPGTSGRASFEQYF

d_gene: .
abundance: .
v_gene: TRBV9
j_gene: TRBJ2-3
CDR3nt: TGTGCCAGCAGCCTAACTAGCCGTAGCACAGATACGCAGTATTTT
CDR3aa: CASSLTSRSTDTQYF

d_gene: .
abundance: .
v_gene: TRBV15
j_gene: TRBJ2-1
CDR3nt: TGTGCCACCAGCAGGCCGCTCGTCAGCCCGCTTTCCTACAATGAGCAGTTCTTC
CDR3aa: CATSRPLVSPLSYNEQFF

d_gene: TRBD1
abundance: .
v_gene: TRBV9
j_gene: TRBJ2-3
CDR3nt: TGTGCCAGCTCTCGGACAGGGTCGACAGATACGCAGTATTTT
CDR3aa: CASSRTGSTDTQYF

d_gene: .
abundance: .
v_gene: TRBV7-2
j_gene: TRBJ2-7
CDR3nt: TGTGCCAGCAGCGAACCCGGGACTTCCTACGAGCAGTACTTC
CDR3aa: CASSEPGTSYEQYF

d_gene: .
abundance: .
v_gene: TRBV28
j_gene: TRBJ2-2
CDR3nt: TGTGCCAGCAGCCAAGGAACAACCGGGGAGCTGTTTTTT
CDR3aa: CASSQGTTGELFF

d_gene: .
abundance: .
v_gene: TRBV7-9
j_gene: TRBJ2-5
CDR3nt: TGTGCCAGCAGCAGTGCTCCCCGGGGCGAACAAGAGACCCAGTACTTC
CDR3aa: CASSSAPRGEQETQYF

d_gene: TRBD1
abundance: .
v_gene: TRBV4-3
j_gene: TRBJ1-2
CDR3nt: TGCGCCAGCAGCCACCTGGGGACAGGGAACTATGGCTACACCTTC
CDR3aa: CASSHLGTGNYGYTF

d_gene: .
abundance: .
v_gene: TRBV6-1
j_gene: TRBJ2-7
CDR3nt: TGTGCCAGCCGGGACCGAGCCTACGAGCAGTACTTC
CDR3aa: CASRDRAYEQYF

d_gene: .
abundance: once
v_gene: TRBV5-6
j_gene: TRBJ2-1
CDR3nt: TGTGCCAGCAGCTCAGTGGATGAGCAGTTCTTC
CDR3aa: CASSSVDEQFF

d_gene: .
abundance: .
v_gene: TRBV6-5
j_gene: TRBJ1-6
CDR3nt: TGTGCCAGCAGTTACCAGGGGCCCGACCGTGATTCACCCCTCCACTTT
CDR3aa: CASSYQGPDRDSPLHF

d_gene: .
abundance: .
v_gene: TRBV19
j_gene: TRBJ2-2
CDR3nt: TGTGCCAGTAGTACGACAGGAGCCACGAACACCGGGGAGCTGTTTTTT
CDR3aa: CASSTTGATNTGELFF

d_gene: TRBD2
abundance: .
v_gene: TRBV6-5
j_gene: TRBJ2-7
CDR3nt: TGTGCCAGCAGTTACTCGTCAGCGGGAGGGTACGAGCAGTACTTC
CDR3aa: CASSYSSAGGYEQYF

d_gene: .
abundance: .
v_gene: TRBV7-6
j_gene: TRBJ2-7
CDR3nt: TGTGCCAGCAGCCGAGGATTGGGCGGGTTCGAGTACGAGCAGTACTTC
CDR3aa: CASSRGLGGFEYEQYF

d_gene: .
abundance: .
v_gene: TRBV18
j_gene: TRBJ2-7
CDR3nt: TGTGCCAGCTCACCCCCGGGACCGGCCTACGAGCAGTACTTC
CDR3aa: CASSPPGPAYEQYF

d_gene: .
abundance: .
v_gene: TRBV7-3
j_gene: TRBJ1-3
CDR3nt: TGTGCCAGCAGCCCAGGTCTCTCTGGAAACACCATATATTTT
CDR3aa: CASSPGLSGNTIYF

d_gene: .
abundance: .
v_gene: TRBV18
j_gene: TRBJ2-3
CDR3nt: TGTGCCAGCTCACCACTTTCGGTACTGGCTAGCACAGATACGCAGTATTTT
CDR3aa: CASSPLSVLASTDTQYF

d_gene: .
abundance: .
v_gene: TRBV28
j_gene: TRBJ1-3
CDR3nt: TGTGCCAGCAGCTCCCCCCGCAGGGCTGCTAACACCATATATTTT
CDR3aa: CASSSPRRAANTIYF

d_gene: .
abundance: .
v_gene: TRBV30
j_gene: TRBJ1-2
CDR3nt: TGTGCCTCGAACAGCCGCCTAAGACGTGGCTACACCTTC
CDR3aa: CASNSRLRRGYTF

d_gene: .
abundance: .
v_gene: TRBV11-2
j_gene: TRBJ2-1
CDR3nt: TGTGCCAGCAGCTTAGTACTGTCCTACAATGAGCAGTTCTTC
CDR3aa: CASSLVLSYNEQFF

d_gene: .
abundance: .
v_gene: TRBV5-4
j_gene: TRBJ2-7
CDR3nt: TGTGCCAGCAGCCGGGGAGAGGGAGTAGGCCACGAGCAGTACTTC
CDR3aa: CASSRGEGVGHEQYF

d_gene: TRBD1
abundance: .
v_gene: TRBV28
j_gene: TRBJ2-7
CDR3nt: TGTGCCAGCAGGACAGGGGGCCACTACGAGCAGTACTTC
CDR3aa: CASRTGGHYEQYF

d_gene: .
abundance: .
v_gene: TRBV7-2
j_gene: TRBJ2-4
CDR3nt: TGTGCCAGCGGTTCGGGACTAGCCAAAAACATTCAGTACTTC
CDR3aa: CASGSGLAKNIQYF

d_gene: TRBD1
abundance: .
v_gene: TRBV28
j_gene: TRBJ1-2
CDR3nt: TGTGCCAGCAGTTTGAGACAGGGTAACTATGGCTACACCTTC
CDR3aa: CASSLRQGNYGYTF

d_gene: .
abundance: .
v_gene: TRBV29-1
j_gene: TRBJ1-1
CDR3nt: TGCAGCGTAGCCGCACAGGGATCCCGGAGCACTGAAGCTTTCTTT
CDR3aa: CSVAAQGSRSTEAFF

d_gene: .
abundance: .
v_gene: TRBV28
j_gene: TRBJ1-5
CDR3nt: TGTGCCAGCAGCCTCCCTGGCCGTAATCAGCCCCAGCATTTT
CDR3aa: CASSLPGRNQPQHF

d_gene: .
abundance: .
v_gene: TRBV18
j_gene: TRBJ2-1
CDR3nt: TGTGCCAGCTCAGAGACATCTTCCTACAATGAGCAGTTCTTC
CDR3aa: CASSETSSYNEQFF

d_gene: .
abundance: .
v_gene: TRBV18
j_gene: TRBJ1-2
CDR3nt: TGTGCCAGCTCACCCAGGGAGGGTTTCTATGGCTACACCTTC
CDR3aa: CASSPREGFYGYTF

d_gene: .
abundance: .
v_gene: TRBV7-2
j_gene: TRBJ1-4
CDR3nt: TGTGCCAGCAGCCCCCCCCCGGGTCTCAATGAAAAACTGTTTTTT
CDR3aa: CASSPPPGLNEKLFF

d_gene: TRBD2
abundance: .
v_gene: TRBV5-1
j_gene: TRBJ2-1
CDR3nt: TGCGCCAGCAGCTTGGGGGGACTAGCGGGAGTTATTGAGCAGTTCTTC
CDR3aa: CASSLGGLAGVIEQFF

d_gene: .
abundance: .
v_gene: TRBV28
j_gene: TRBJ2-5
CDR3nt: TGTGCCAGCAGCCCTGGGGCGGAGACCCAGTACTTC
CDR3aa: CASSPGAETQYF

d_gene: TRBD1
abundance: .
v_gene: TRBV7-9
j_gene: TRBJ1-6
CDR3nt: TGTGCCAGCAGCTTGGGACAGGGTATTCCACCCCTCCACTTT
CDR3aa: CASSLGQGIPPLHF

d_gene: TRBD1
abundance: once
v_gene: TRBV5-1
j_gene: TRBJ2-1
CDR3nt: TGCGCCAGCAGCACCCCAGACAGGGGCGACAATGAGCAGTTCTTC
CDR3aa: CASSTPDRGDNEQFF

d_gene: TRBD2
abundance: .
v_gene: TRBV2
j_gene: TRBJ2-1
CDR3nt: TGTGCCAGCAGACCGACTAGCGGGGCTTACAATGAGCAGTTCTTC
CDR3aa: CASRPTSGAYNEQFF

d_gene: .
abundance: .
v_gene: TRBV28
j_gene: TRBJ1-2
CDR3nt: TGTGCCAGCAGTACCCAAGGTCGGGCTAACTATGGCTACACCTTC
CDR3aa: CASSTQGRANYGYTF

d_gene: .
abundance: .
v_gene: TRBV11-2
j_gene: TRBJ2-6
CDR3nt: TGTGCCAGCAGCATGGACCTCTCTGGGGCCAACGTCCTGACTTTC
CDR3aa: CASSMDLSGANVLTF

d_gene: TRBD1
abundance: .
v_gene: TRBV28
j_gene: TRBJ1-5
CDR3nt: TGTGCCAGCAGTTCCCGGGGCAGGGGGCAGGGTCAGCCCCAGCATTTT
CDR3aa: CASSSRGRGQGQPQHF

d_gene: .
abundance: .
v_gene: TRBV21-1
j_gene: TRBJ2-1
CDR3nt: TGTGCCAGCAGCAAAGAGGCGGCCTACAATGAGCAGTTCTTC
CDR3aa: CASSKEAAYNEQFF

d_gene: TRBD2
abundance: .
v_gene: TRBV28
j_gene: TRBJ2-5
CDR3nt: TGTGCCAGCAGTCGTAGCGGGAGGGCTCTCGGGACCCAGTACTTC
CDR3aa: CASSRSGRALGTQYF

d_gene: .
abundance: .
v_gene: TRBV30
j_gene: TRBJ1-6
CDR3nt: TGTGCCTGGAGTCTTCACGGTAATTCACCCCTCCACTTT
CDR3aa: CAWSLHGNSPLHF